These 8 T cell receptor beta chains were all obtained from the same sample, sequenced in a study of blood T cells in healthy people across ages. For the second PCR, which ran for about 6 to 11 cycles, a sample-barcoded 5' primer and a J-beta primer mix were used. MiXCR, applied by TCRdb to the 5' RACE reads, yields one record per CDR3 protein. The table lists roughly 1.7 million distinct CDR3 sequences, around 36% of them singletons. The sequenced sample was blood. The source is a woman aged 25 to 45 in good health.

There are a few counts of this clonotype. The chain employs TRBV5-1 and TRBJ1-1; no clear D gene. Deletions cut 0 bases from V and 11 bases from J, with 14 bases between. The CDR3 extends over 13 amino acids. CDR1 is SGHRS and CDR2 is YFSETQ in the germline V gene. CDR3 in amino acids: CASSLASRSRAFF. The DNA of the CDR3 is TGCGCCAGCAGCTTGGCGTCCAGGTCGCGGGCTTTCTTT.

J is TRBJ2-5 and V is TRBV28, with D uncertain. There are 16 residues in the CDR3. V was shortened by 5 bases and J by 2 bases, with 18 bases between the two germline ends. Germline V gene sequence: CDR1 MDHEN, CDR2 SYDVKM. The CDR3, as DNA: TGTGCCAGCAGTGGCGGCGGTCCCTTGGGACAAGAGACCCAGTACTTC. Its translation is CASSGGGPLGQETQYF.

This chain uses TRBV6-6 with TRBJ2-4, with D possibly TRBD2 on 5 matching bases. This CDR3 has 17 residues. Germline lookup yields CDR1 MNHNY and CDR2 SVGAGI (reference sequence). Deletions cut 0 bases from V and 13 bases from J, with 25 bases between. In nucleotides, the CDR3 is TGTGCCAGCAGTTACTCCTATCGGGCAAGCGGAAACAATGAGCAGTACTTC. It encodes CASSYSYRASGNNEQYF.

The chain is built from TRBV20-1 and TRBJ2-1; 7 positions match TRBD2. Losses at the gene ends were 3 bases for V and 7 bases for J; bases not matched to a gene: 12. The CDR3 covers 15 residues. Germline assignment: CDR1 DFQATT and CDR2 SNEGSKA (reference sequence). The DNA of the CDR3 is TGCAGTGCTAGCCCGAGGGGCGGGGGACCGAATGAGCAGTTCTTC. Translated: CSASPRGGGPNEQFF.

For this clonotype: A much more abundant neighbour one base away suggests this may be a read error. V usage is TRBV10-3 and J usage is TRBJ2-2; perhaps TRBD2 as D (6 bases). From germline, CDR1 is ENHRY and CDR2 SYGVKD. The V gene lost 10 bases and the J gene lost 4 bases, with 16 bases spanning the gap. The CDR3 sequence is 14 residues long. The CDR3 sequence: CATPPGEVTGELFF. The CDR3 DNA reads TGTGCCACTCCCCCGGGGGAGGTCACCGGGGAGCTGTTTTTT.

V usage is TRBV3-1 and J usage is TRBJ2-3, with 9 positions matching TRBD2. Germline V gene sequence: CDR1 LGHDT, CDR2 YNNKEL (reference sequence). Trimming at V came to 5 bases and at J to 5 bases, leaving 11 bases not matched to a gene. The CDR3 length is 16 residues. CDR3 coding DNA: TGTGCCAGCAGCTTAGCGGGAGCACGGAGGCTAGATACGCAGTATTTT. It translates to CASSLAGARRLDTQYF.

Written as DNA, the CDR3 is TGTGCCAGCAGCCTCTCGACAGGGGCGATAAGAGATAATTCACCCCTCCACTTT. This sequence encodes CASSLSTGAIRDNSPLHF. V is TRBV7-9 and J is TRBJ1-6; 8 nucleotides align to TRBD1. The trim removed 5 bases at V and 5 bases at J, leaving 14 bases unmatched. This CDR3 is 18 amino acids long. Per the germline V gene, CDR1 is SEHNR and CDR2 is FQNEAQ (reference sequence).

This clonotype has ten or more counts. The genes are TRBV20-1 and TRBJ2-1; a possible D gene is TRBD1 (6 bases). CDR1 is DFQATT and CDR2 is SNEGSKA in the germline V gene (reference sequence). The CDR3 is 12 amino acids. Trimming stripped 6 bases from V and 8 bases from J, with 14 bases between. The CDR3 sequence is CSATTGLDEQFF. The CDR3 DNA sequence: TGCAGTGCAACTACAGGGTTAGATGAGCAGTTCTTC.